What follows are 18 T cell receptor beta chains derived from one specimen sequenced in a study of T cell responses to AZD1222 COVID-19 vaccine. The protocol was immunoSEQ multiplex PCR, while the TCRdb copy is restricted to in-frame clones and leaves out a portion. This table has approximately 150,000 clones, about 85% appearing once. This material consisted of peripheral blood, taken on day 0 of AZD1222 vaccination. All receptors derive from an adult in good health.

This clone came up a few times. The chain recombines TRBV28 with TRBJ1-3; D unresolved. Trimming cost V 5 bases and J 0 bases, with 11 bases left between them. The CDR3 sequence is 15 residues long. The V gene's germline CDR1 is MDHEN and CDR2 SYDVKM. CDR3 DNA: TGTGCCAGCAGTCGTTCCCCTTTCTCTGGAAACACCATATATTTT. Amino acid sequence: CASSRSPFSGNTIYF.

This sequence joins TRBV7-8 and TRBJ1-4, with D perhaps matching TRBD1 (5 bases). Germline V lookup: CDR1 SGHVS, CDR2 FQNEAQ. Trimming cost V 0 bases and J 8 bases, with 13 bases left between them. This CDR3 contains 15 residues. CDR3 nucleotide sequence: TGTGCCAGCAGCTTAGCGTCCTGGGACTCGGAAAAACTGTTTTTT. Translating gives CASSLASWDSEKLFF.

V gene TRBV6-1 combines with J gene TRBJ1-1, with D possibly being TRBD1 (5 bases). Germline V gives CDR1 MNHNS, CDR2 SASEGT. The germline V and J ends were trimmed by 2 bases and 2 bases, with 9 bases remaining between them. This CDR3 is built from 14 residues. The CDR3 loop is CASSESRVNTEAFF. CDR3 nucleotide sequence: TGTGCCAGCAGTGAAAGCAGGGTCAACACTGAAGCTTTCTTT.

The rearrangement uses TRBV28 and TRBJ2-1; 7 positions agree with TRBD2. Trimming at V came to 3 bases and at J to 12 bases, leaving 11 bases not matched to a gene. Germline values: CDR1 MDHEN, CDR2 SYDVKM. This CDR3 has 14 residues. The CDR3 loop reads CASSLTAGVGRQFF. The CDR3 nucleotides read TGTGCCAGCAGTTTGACCGCGGGGGTAGGTCGGCAGTTCTTC.

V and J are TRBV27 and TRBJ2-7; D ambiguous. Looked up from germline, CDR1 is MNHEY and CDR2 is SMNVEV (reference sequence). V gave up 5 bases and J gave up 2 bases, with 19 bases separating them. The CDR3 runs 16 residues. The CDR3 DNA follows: TGTGCCAGCAGTCCATCACCAATCTGGGTAGCCTACGAGCAGTACTTC. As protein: CASSPSPIWVAYEQYF.

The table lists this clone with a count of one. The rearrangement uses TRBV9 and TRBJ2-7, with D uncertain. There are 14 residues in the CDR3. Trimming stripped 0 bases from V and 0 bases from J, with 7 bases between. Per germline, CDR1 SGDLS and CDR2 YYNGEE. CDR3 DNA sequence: TGTGCCAGCAGCGTAGGCCCTGACTCCTACGAGCAGTACTTC. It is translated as CASSVGPDSYEQYF.

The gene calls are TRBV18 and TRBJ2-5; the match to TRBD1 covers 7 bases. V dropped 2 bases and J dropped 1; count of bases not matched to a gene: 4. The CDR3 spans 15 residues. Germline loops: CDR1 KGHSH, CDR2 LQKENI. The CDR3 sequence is CASSPTGALQETQYF. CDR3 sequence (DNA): TGTGCCAGCTCACCAACAGGGGCCCTCCAAGAGACCCAGTACTTC.

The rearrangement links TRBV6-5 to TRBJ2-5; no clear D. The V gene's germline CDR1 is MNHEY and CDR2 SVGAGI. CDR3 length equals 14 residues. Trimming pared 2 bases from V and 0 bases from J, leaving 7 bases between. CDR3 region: CASSYREYQETQYF. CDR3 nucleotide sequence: TGTGCCAGCAGTTACCGCGAGTACCAAGAGACCCAGTACTTC.

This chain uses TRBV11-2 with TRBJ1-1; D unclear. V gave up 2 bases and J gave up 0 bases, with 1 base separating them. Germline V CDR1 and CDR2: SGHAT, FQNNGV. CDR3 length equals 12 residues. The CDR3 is CASSLMNTEAFF. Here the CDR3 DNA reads TGTGCCAGCAGCTTAATGAACACTGAAGCTTTCTTT.

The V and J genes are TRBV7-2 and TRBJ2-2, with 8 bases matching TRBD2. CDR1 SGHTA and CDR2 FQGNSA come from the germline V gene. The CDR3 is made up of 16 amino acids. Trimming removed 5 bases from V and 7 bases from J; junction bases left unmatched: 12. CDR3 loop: CASSLVPWGTSGELFF. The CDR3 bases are TGTGCCAGCAGCCTGGTCCCTTGGGGGACTAGCGGGGAGCTGTTTTTT.

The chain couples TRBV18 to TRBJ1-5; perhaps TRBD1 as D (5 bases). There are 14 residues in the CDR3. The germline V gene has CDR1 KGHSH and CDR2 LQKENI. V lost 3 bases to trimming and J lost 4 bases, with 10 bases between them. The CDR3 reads CASSPQGRNQPQHF. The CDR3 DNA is TGTGCCAGCTCACCGCAGGGTAGAAATCAGCCCCAGCATTTT. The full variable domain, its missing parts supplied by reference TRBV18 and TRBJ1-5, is NAGVMQNPRHLVRRRGQEARLRCSPMKGHSHVYWYRQLPEEGLKFMVYLQKENIIDESGMPKERFSAEFPKEGPSILRIQQVVRGDSAAYFCASSPQGRNQPQHFGDGTRLSIL.

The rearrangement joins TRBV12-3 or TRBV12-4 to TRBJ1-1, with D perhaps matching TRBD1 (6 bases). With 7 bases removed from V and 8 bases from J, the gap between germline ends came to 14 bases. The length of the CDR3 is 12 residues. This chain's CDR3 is CASTSERGEAFF. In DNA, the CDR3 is TGTGCCAGCACCTCGGAAAGGGGGGAAGCTTTCTTT.

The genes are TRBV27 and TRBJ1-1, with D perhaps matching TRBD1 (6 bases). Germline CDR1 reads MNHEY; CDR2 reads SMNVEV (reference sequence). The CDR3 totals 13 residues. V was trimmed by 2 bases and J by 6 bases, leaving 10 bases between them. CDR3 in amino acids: CASSLGTSSEAFF. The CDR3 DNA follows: TGTGCCAGCAGTTTAGGGACAAGTTCTGAAGCTTTCTTT.

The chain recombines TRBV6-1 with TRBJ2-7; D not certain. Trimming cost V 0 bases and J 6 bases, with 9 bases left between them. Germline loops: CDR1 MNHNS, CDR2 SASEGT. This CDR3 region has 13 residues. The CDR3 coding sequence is TGTGCCAGCAGTGAAGCGCTAGGGATCGAGCAGTACTTC. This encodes CASSEALGIEQYF.

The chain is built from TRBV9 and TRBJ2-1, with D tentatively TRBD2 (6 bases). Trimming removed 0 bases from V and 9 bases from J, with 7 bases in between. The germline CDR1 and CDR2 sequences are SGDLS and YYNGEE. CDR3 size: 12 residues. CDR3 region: CASSVVGSEQFF. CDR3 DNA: TGTGCCAGCAGCGTAGTCGGGAGTGAGCAGTTCTTC.

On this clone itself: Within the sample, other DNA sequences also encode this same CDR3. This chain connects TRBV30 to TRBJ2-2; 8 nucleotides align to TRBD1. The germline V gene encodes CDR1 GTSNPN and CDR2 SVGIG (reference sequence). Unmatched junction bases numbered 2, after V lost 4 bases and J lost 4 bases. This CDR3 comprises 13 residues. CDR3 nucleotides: TGTGCCTGGAATACAGGGGGCACCGGGGAGCTGTTTTTT. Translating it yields CAWNTGGTGELFF.

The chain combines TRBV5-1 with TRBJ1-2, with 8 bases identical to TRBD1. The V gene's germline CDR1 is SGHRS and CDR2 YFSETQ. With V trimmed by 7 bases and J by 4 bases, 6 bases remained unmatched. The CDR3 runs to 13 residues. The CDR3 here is CASQGASGYGYTF. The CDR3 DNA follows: TGCGCCAGCCAGGGGGCTTCGGGCTATGGCTACACCTTC.

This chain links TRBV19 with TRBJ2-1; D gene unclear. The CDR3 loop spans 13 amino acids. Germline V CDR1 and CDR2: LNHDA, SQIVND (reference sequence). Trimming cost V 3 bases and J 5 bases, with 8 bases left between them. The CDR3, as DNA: TGTGCCAGTAGTATCCGGTCGGACAATGAGCAGTTCTTC. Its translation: CASSIRSDNEQFF.